Sequencing of this T cell receptor (beta chain) was carried out in a study of control samples from healthy donors and cancer patients. Method: immunoSEQ multiplex PCR; TCRdb's copy keeps in-frame clones and lacks some. This table holds about 140,000 clones, roughly 90% found once. Germline assignment: CDR1 LNHNV and CDR2 YYDKDF (reference sequence). V shed 5 bases and J shed 1 base, with 11 bases lying between them. The CDR3 extends over 14 amino acids. This TCR was sampled from a man aged 25 to 40 in good health. Source material: blood. The chain employs TRBV15 and TRBJ2-5; either TRBD1 or TRBD2 may supply D (5 bases each). The CDR3 DNA reads TGTGCCACCAGCGGTTATGGGGGCCAAGAGACCCAGTACTTC. This encodes CATSGYGGQETQYF. The whole variable domain, remainder taken from reference TRBV15 and TRBJ2-5, is DAMVIQNPRYQVTQFGKPVTLSCSQTLNHNVMYWYQQKSSQAPKLLFHYYDKDFNNEADTPDNFQSRRPNTSFCFLDIRSPGLGDTAMYLCATSGYGGQETQYFGPGTRLLVL.